The 24 T cell receptor beta chains below were found in one sample sequenced in a study of spatial heterogeneity in lung cancer. Stated time point: sample taken at primary tumor resection. Frozen PBMC, nontumor lung or tumor provided whole RNA, which was sequenced unsorted. TCRdb passed the 5' RACE reads through MiXCR, listing each CDR3 protein once. The sample carries some 12,000 distinct CDR3 sequences, roughly 6.2% recorded once. The source was normal lung tissue next to the tumor, collected at surgery. The receptors were gathered from a male donor with early-stage non-small cell lung cancer.

This clonotype was seen many times. This beta chain was picked up by a library intended for alpha chains and is off target, so its count carries little meaning. The chain combines TRBV11-3 with TRBJ2-3, with D tentatively TRBD1 or TRBD2 (5 bases each). The CDR3 covers 13 residues. Trimming pared 5 bases from V and 6 bases from J, leaving 12 bases between. Germline CDR1 is SGHNT and CDR2 is YENEEA. CDR3 amino acids: CASSLGELDTQYF. The CDR3 bases are TGTGCCAGCAGCCTAGGGGAGCTCGATACGCAGTATTTT.

A remark on this clonotype: This beta chain turned up in a library designed for alpha chains; as an off-target read, its abundance says little. This sequence joins TRBV20-1 and TRBJ1-6, with 7 bases fitting TRBD1. The CDR3 length is 16 residues. Germline assignment: CDR1 DFQATT and CDR2 SNEGSKA (reference sequence). The junction had 8 bases not matched to a gene; V was cut back by 0 bases and J by 6 bases. This CDR3 is CSARDRQGSLNSPLHF. CDR3 DNA sequence: TGCAGTGCTAGAGATCGACAGGGCAGCCTTAATTCACCCCTCCACTTT.

This clonotype is classed as medium-sized. This beta chain is an unintended read in a library built for alpha chains; its size means little. V is TRBV20-1 and J is TRBJ1-1; 9 bases are a match to TRBD1. The V gene end was trimmed by 5 bases and the J gene end by 2 bases; junction bases not matched to a gene: 6. The V gene's germline CDR1 is DFQATT and CDR2 SNEGSKA (reference sequence). This CDR3 is 14 amino acids long. CDR3 nucleotides: TGCAGTGCTCAGGACAGGGGTATTAACACTGAAGCTTTCTTT. Residues: CSAQDRGINTEAFF.

In this sample, this clonotype turned up many times. Within a library made for alpha chains, this beta chain is off target, and its count is uninformative. The rearrangement uses TRBV5-1 and TRBJ1-2; 12 bases agree with TRBD1. The CDR3 spans 16 residues. Trimming took 3 bases from V and 2 from J; bases not matched to a gene: 5. Germline V gene data show CDR1 as SGHRS and CDR2 as YFSETQ. The CDR3 coding sequence is TGCGCCAGCAGCTACGGGACAGGGGGCGCAAACTATGGCTACACCTTC. Protein sequence: CASSYGTGGANYGYTF.

This clonotype has a handful of counts. In a library made to pick up alpha chains, this beta chain is a stray read with a size that means little. This chain links TRBV5-5 with TRBJ2-2; no reliable D call. This CDR3 is built from 13 residues. V lost 1 base and J 5 bases, leaving 6 bases between the germline ends. The V gene's germline CDR1 is SGHKS and CDR2 YYEKEE (reference sequence). CDR3 sequence reads: CASSLTQTGELFF. The CDR3, as DNA: TGTGCCAGCAGCTTGACCCAAACCGGGGAGCTGTTTTTT.

This clonotype has at least ten counts. This beta chain came through as a stray read in a library set up for alpha chains, and its size says little. The chain couples TRBV20-1 to TRBJ2-1; 7 bases map to TRBD1. Germline-derived CDR1 and CDR2 are DFQATT and SNEGSKA (reference sequence). The CDR3 runs 15 residues. Trimming at V came to 6 bases and at J to 0 bases, leaving 8 bases not matched to a gene. The CDR3: CSATEGGGSYNEQFF. DNA of the CDR3: TGCAGTGCCACCGAAGGGGGCGGCTCCTACAATGAGCAGTTCTTC.

Details on this clonotype: At one of its ends the junction is not consistent with the germline gene, which may arise from a read error. A library made for alpha chains picked up this beta chain off target, so its size means little. The rearrangement links TRBV6-5 to TRBJ1-1; possibly TRBD1 for D (6 bases). Germline-derived CDR1 and CDR2 are MNHEY and SVGAGI. The CDR3 has 16 amino acids. The CDR3 here is CTSRLSGGRASTEAFF. Here the CDR3 DNA reads TGTACCAGCAGACTCAGTGGGGGCAGGGCGAGCACTGAAGCTTTCTTT.

This clonotype has only a few counts. The library was built for alpha chains, so this beta chain is an off-target read and its size means little. The chain uses TRBV28 and TRBJ1-2; 7 nucleotides agree with TRBD1. Germline trimming cut 3 bases from V and 0 bases from J; bases unmatched to any gene: 4. Germline V CDR1 and CDR2: MDHEN, SYDVKM. The CDR3 length is 15 residues. CDR3 amino acids: CASSFGQGANYGYTF. Here the CDR3 DNA reads TGTGCCAGCAGTTTCGGGCAGGGGGCTAACTATGGCTACACCTTC.

About this clonotype itself: As an off-target read in a library built for alpha chains, this beta chain has a frequency of little significance. This chain joins TRBV12-3 or TRBV12-4 and TRBJ1-1, with D unresolved. The CDR3 is 12 residues long. V lost 7 bases and J lost 10, with 16 bases in between. The CDR3 DNA follows: TGTGCCAGCACCCGGGTCCCCTTGAGAGCTTTCTTT. Translated, it gives CASTRVPLRAFF.

This clonotype was counted ten times or more. This beta chain appears as a stray read in a library generated for alpha chains; its size is not informative. The chain links TRBV5-1 to TRBJ2-3, with no clear D. Trimming removed 4 bases at V and 6 bases at J, with 12 bases between. The germline V gene has CDR1 SGHRS and CDR2 YFSETQ. The CDR3 contains 13 residues. The CDR3 sequence: CASSERVRDTQYF. In nucleotides, the CDR3 is TGCGCCAGCAGCGAGAGAGTGAGGGATACGCAGTATTTT. Supplemented by reference TRBV5-1 and TRBJ2-3, the full variable domain reads KAGVTQTPRYLIKTRGQQVTLSCSPISGHRSVSWYQQTPGQGLQFLFEYFSETQRNKGNFPGRFSGRQFSNSRSEMNVSTLELGDSALYLCASSERVRDTQYFGPGTRLTVL.

This clonotype was recorded at least ten times. A library prepared for alpha chains yielded this beta chain as an off-target read; its size is of little meaning. This chain's CDR3 is CSAGLAGGSYEQYF. The CDR3 DNA reads TGCAGTGCCGGACTAGCGGGAGGCAGCTACGAGCAGTACTTC. The V gene is TRBV20-1, the J gene TRBJ2-7, with 14 positions matching TRBD2. This CDR3 spans 14 amino acids. The germline V gene has CDR1 DFQATT and CDR2 SNEGSKA (reference sequence). Trimming took 6 bases from V and 3 from J; bases not matched to a gene: 4.

This clonotype came up many times. As an off-target read in a library built for alpha chains, this beta chain has a frequency of little significance. This CDR3 is CAWREGASGGSYNEQFF. The CDR3 DNA follows: TGTGCCTGGCGGGAGGGGGCTAGCGGGGGCTCCTACAATGAGCAGTTCTTC. The J gene is TRBJ2-1, the V gene TRBV30, with 10 bases lining up with TRBD2. The CDR3 has 17 amino acids. V shed 5 bases and J 0 bases; nucleotides not matched to a gene: 10. From germline, CDR1 is GTSNPN and CDR2 SVGIG (reference sequence).

This clonotype has a count of ten or more. This beta chain is an unintended read in a library built for alpha chains; its size means little. This chain joins TRBV10-3 and TRBJ2-7; no definite D call. CDR3 length: 12 residues. CDR1 is ENHRY, CDR2 SYGVKD, per germline. The V end was cut by 4 bases, the J end by 7 bases, with 11 bases between. CDR3 coding DNA: TGTGCCATCAGTGCCTTCCCCCCGGAGCAGTACTTC. It translates to CAISAFPPEQYF.

With regard to this clonotype: Being off target in a library aimed at alpha chains, this beta chain has a size of little meaning. The chain has TRBV3-1 and TRBJ1-1, with 10 bases fitting TRBD1. The V and J ends lost 6 bases and 1 base, in that order; junction bases with no gene match: 5. The CDR3 contains 15 residues. Germline lookup yields CDR1 LGHDT and CDR2 YNNKEL (reference sequence). As DNA, the CDR3 is TGTGCCAGCAGGGCGGGACAGGGGAAGAACACTGAAGCTTTCTTT. Its translation: CASRAGQGKNTEAFF. Full variable domain (rest looked up from reference TRBV3-1 and TRBJ1-1): DTAVSQTPKYLVTQMGNDKSIKCEQNLGHDTMYWYKQDSKKFLKIMFSYNNKELIINETVPNRFSPKSPDKAHLNLHINSLELGDSAVYFCASRAGQGKNTEAFFGQGTRLTVV.

This clonotype was detected only a few times. For a library built for alpha chains, this beta chain is a stray read; little rests on its size. This sequence joins TRBV18 and TRBJ1-2; no firm D call. The V gene's germline CDR1 is KGHSH and CDR2 LQKENI. This CDR3 is 17 amino acids long. V lost 6 bases to trimming and J lost 6 bases, with 26 bases between them. CDR3 residues: CASSSQRRSAATDGYTF. The CDR3, as DNA: TGTGCCAGCTCCTCTCAGAGGCGGTCGGCAGCCACTGATGGCTACACCTTC.

At least ten counts were recorded for this clonotype. Because the library targeted alpha chains, this beta chain is an off-target read whose size means little. The chain is built from TRBV18 and TRBJ1-1; 10 bases map to TRBD1. The V gene's germline CDR1 is KGHSH and CDR2 LQKENI. V shed 7 bases and J 4 bases; nucleotides not matched to a gene: 9. This CDR3 has 15 residues. The CDR3 bases are TGTGCCAGCTTCCCATGGGGACAGGGGCGCACTGAAGCTTTCTTT. Translation gives CASFPWGQGRTEAFF.

This clonotype was seen many times. As an off-target read in a library built for alpha chains, this beta chain has a frequency of little significance. The V gene is TRBV2, the J gene TRBJ2-2, with D uncertain. V was pared by 5 bases and J by 7 bases, with 11 bases between. Germline values: CDR1 SNHLY, CDR2 FYNNEI. This CDR3 contains 13 residues. The chain's CDR3 is CASSTLELGELFF. In DNA, the CDR3 is TGTGCCAGCAGTACACTCGAACTCGGGGAGCTGTTTTTT.

This clonotype was seen more than once but under ten times. Because this beta chain is a stray read in a library intended to capture alpha chains, its abundance should not be given much weight. The rearrangement joins TRBV6-6 to TRBJ1-1; no clear D gene. The germline V gene has CDR1 MNHNY and CDR2 SVGAGI (reference sequence). There are 13 residues in the CDR3. The V end lost 8 bases, the J end lost 1 base, and 11 bases lay between the germline ends. The CDR3: CASWRWGNTEAFF. CDR3 coding DNA: TGTGCCAGCTGGAGGTGGGGGAACACTGAAGCTTTCTTT.

This clonotype was detected only a few times. Little can be read into the size of this beta chain, an off-target read in a library designed for alpha chains. The chain uses TRBV10-2 and TRBJ2-7, with a weak D call TRBD2 (6 bases). The CDR3 extends over 12 amino acids. The germline V and J ends were trimmed by 8 bases and 7 bases, with 15 bases remaining between them. Germline V gives CDR1 WSHSY, CDR2 SAAADI. The CDR3 DNA is TGCGCCAGCTGCCATCCCGCGGGGGAGCAGTACTTC. Its translation: CASCHPAGEQYF.

Concerning this clonotype itself: The library was prepared for alpha chains; this beta chain is a stray read, so its frequency means little. V is TRBV7-2 and J is TRBJ2-3; 8 bases are a match to TRBD2. The trim removed 3 bases at V and 6 bases at J, leaving 5 bases unmatched. The V gene's germline CDR1 is SGHTA and CDR2 FQGNSA. The CDR3 extends over 14 amino acids. Here the CDR3 reads CASSFEREWDTQYF. CDR3 coding DNA: TGTGCCAGCAGCTTCGAGCGGGAGTGGGATACGCAGTATTTT. The variable domain in full, completed from reference TRBV7-2 and TRBJ2-3, reads GAGVSQSPSNKVTEKGKDVELRCDPISGHTALYWYRQSLGQGLEFLIYFQGNSAPDKSGLPSDRFSAERTGGSVSTLTIQRTQQEDSAVYLCASSFEREWDTQYFGPGTRLTVL.

About this clonotype: Since it is a stray read in a library aimed at alpha chains, this beta chain has a size that is not meaningful. This rearrangement joins TRBV30 to TRBJ2-3; the match to TRBD2 covers 10 bases. Germline CDR1 reads GTSNPN; CDR2 reads SVGIG (reference sequence). J lost 9 bases, V lost 0 bases, and 0 bases had no gene match. This CDR3 has 12 residues. The CDR3 sequence is CAWSVLAGTQYF. CDR3 nucleotides: TGTGCCTGGAGTGTACTAGCGGGAACGCAGTATTTT.

Many counts were recorded for this clonotype. In a library made to pick up alpha chains, this beta chain is a stray read with a size that means little. This sequence joins TRBV5-1 and TRBJ2-2; 7 nucleotides agree with TRBD1. This CDR3 region has 17 residues. In germline, CDR1 is SGHRS, CDR2 YFSETQ. V lost 5 bases, J lost 1 base, and 11 bases stayed unmatched. Here the CDR3 DNA reads TGCGCCAGCAGGGCCTTTCAGGGGGTCATGAACACCGGGGAGCTGTTTTTT. Its protein product is CASRAFQGVMNTGELFF.

This clonotype was picked up many times. Because this beta chain is a stray read in a library intended to capture alpha chains, its abundance should not be given much weight. The chain joins TRBV27 to TRBJ1-6; no clear D. The CDR3 length is 14 residues. Trimming removed 7 bases from V and 4 bases from J, with 11 bases in between. Germline V CDR1 and CDR2: MNHEY, SMNVEV (reference sequence). The CDR3 here is CASTEVGYNSPLHF. DNA for the CDR3: TGTGCCAGCACCGAGGTGGGGTATAATTCACCCCTCCACTTT.

This clonotype was seen repeatedly, ten times or more. This beta chain is an unintended read in a library built for alpha chains; its size means little. The V and J genes are TRBV12-3 or TRBV12-4 and TRBJ1-2; TRBD1 is a possible D gene (5 bases). This CDR3 region has 18 residues. V was shortened by 7 bases and J by 7 bases, with 31 bases between the two germline ends. The CDR3: CASTSPLGEAATPSGYTF. The DNA of the CDR3 is TGTGCCAGCACCTCACCCCTGGGGGAGGCTGCAACCCCCAGTGGCTACACCTTC.